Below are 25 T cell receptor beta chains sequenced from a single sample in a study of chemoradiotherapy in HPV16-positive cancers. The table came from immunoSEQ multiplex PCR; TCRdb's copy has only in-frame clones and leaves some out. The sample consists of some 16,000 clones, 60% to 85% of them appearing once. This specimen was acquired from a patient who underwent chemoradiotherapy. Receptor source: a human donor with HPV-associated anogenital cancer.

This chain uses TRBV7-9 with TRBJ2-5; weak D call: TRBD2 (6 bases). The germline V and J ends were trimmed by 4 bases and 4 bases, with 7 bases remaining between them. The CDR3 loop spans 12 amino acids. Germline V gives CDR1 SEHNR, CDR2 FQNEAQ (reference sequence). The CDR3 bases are TGTGCCAGCAGCTCGGGACTAGAGACCCAGTACTTC. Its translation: CASSSGLETQYF.

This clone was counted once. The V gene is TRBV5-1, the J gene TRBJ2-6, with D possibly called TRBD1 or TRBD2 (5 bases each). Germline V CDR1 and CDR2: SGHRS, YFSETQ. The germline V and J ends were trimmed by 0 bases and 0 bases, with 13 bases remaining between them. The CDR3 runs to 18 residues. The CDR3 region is CASSLVGRQSSGANVLTF. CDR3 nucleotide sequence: TGCGCCAGCAGCTTGGTGGGACGGCAAAGCTCTGGGGCCAACGTCCTGACTTTC. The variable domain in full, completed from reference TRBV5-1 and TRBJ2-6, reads KAGVTQTPRYLIKTRGQQVTLSCSPISGHRSVSWYQQTPGQGLQFLFEYFSETQRNKGNFPGRFSGRQFSNSRSEMNVSTLELGDSALYLCASSLVGRQSSGANVLTFGAGSRLTVL.

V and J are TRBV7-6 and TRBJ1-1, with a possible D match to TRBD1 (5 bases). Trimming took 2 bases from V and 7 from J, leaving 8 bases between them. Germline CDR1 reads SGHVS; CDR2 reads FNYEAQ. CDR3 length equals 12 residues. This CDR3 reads CASSLRGNEAFF. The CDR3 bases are TGTGCCAGCAGCTTAAGGGGCAATGAAGCTTTCTTT.

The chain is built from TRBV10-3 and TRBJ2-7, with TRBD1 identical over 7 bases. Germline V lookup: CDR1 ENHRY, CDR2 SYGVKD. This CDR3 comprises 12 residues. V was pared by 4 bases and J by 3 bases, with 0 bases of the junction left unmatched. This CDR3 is CAISGQGYEQYF. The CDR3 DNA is TGTGCCATCAGTGGACAGGGCTACGAGCAGTACTTC.

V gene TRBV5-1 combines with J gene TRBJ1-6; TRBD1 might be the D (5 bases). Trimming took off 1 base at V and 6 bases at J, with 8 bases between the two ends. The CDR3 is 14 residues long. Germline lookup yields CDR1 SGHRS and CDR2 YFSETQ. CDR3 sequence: CASSLWGSNSPLHF. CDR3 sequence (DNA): TGCGCCAGCAGCTTGTGGGGGTCTAATTCACCCCTCCACTTT.

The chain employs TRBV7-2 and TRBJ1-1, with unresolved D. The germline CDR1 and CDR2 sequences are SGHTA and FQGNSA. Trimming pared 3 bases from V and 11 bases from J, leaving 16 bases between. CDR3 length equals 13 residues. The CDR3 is CASSFIRSAAAFF. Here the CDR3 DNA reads TGTGCCAGCAGCTTTATTAGATCCGCTGCGGCTTTCTTT.

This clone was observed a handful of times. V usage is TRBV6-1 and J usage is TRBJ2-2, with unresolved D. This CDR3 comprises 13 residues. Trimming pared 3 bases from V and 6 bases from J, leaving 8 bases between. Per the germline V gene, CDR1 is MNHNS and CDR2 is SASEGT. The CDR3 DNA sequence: TGTGCCAGCAGTGAGGGCTGGGCCGGGGAGCTGTTTTTT. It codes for CASSEGWAGELFF.

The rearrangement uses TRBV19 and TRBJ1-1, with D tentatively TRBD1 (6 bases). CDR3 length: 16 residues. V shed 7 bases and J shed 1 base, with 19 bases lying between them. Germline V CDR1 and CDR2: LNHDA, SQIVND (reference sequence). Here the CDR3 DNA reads TGTGCCAGTAACACCCCCCGAGGGGGAGGGAACACTGAAGCTTTCTTT. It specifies CASNTPRGGGNTEAFF.

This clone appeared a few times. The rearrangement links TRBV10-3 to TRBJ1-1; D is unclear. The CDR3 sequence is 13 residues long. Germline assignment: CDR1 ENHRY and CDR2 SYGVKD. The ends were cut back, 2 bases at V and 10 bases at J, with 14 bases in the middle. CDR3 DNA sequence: TGTGCCATCAGTGAGCCTTCACTAAGTACAGCTTTCTTT. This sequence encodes CAISEPSLSTAFF.

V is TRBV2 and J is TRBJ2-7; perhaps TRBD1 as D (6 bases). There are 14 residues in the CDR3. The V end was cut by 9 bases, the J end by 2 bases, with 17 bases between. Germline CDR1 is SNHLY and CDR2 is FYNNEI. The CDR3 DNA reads TGTGCCAGTCCGGGACACCGAGGAGCCTACGAGCAGTACTTC. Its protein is CASPGHRGAYEQYF.

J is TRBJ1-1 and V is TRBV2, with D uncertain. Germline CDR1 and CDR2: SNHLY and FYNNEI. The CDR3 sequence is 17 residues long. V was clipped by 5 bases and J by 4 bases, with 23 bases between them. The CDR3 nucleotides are TGTGCCAGCAGTTCGCCTGCGACACGAGTCTTAGGCACTGAAGCTTTCTTT. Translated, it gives CASSSPATRVLGTEAFF.

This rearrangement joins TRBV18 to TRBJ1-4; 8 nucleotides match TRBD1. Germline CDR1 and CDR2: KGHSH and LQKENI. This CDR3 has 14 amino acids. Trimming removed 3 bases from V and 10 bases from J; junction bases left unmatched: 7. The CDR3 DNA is TGTGCCAGCTCACCCGGACAGGGAAGTGGAAAACTGTTTTTT. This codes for CASSPGQGSGKLFF.

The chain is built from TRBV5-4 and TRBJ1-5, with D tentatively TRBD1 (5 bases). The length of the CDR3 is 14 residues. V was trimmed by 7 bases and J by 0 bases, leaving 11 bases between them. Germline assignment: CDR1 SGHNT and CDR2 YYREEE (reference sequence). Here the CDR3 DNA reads TGTGCCAGCGGAATTGGGGGTAGCAATCAGCCCCAGCATTTT. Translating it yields CASGIGGSNQPQHF.

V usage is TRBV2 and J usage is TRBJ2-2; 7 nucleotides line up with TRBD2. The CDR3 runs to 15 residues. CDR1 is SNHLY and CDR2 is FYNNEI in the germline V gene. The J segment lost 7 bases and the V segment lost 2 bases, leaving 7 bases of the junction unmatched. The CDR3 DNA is TGTGCCAGCAGTGAAACCGGGGGGATTGGCGGGGAGCTGTTTTTT. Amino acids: CASSETGGIGGELFF.

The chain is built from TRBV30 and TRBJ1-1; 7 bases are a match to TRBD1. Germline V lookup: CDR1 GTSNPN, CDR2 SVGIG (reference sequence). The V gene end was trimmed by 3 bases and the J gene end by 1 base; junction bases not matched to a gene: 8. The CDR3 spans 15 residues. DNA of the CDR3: TGTGCCTGGAGACCAGGGGGGGTAACGAACACTGAAGCTTTCTTT. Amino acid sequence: CAWRPGGVTNTEAFF.

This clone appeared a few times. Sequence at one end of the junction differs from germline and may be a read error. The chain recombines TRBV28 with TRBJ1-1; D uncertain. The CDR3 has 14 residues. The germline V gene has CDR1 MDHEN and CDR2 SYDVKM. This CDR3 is CASSFPDPNAEAFF. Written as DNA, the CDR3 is TGTGCCAGCAGTTTCCCAGATCCGAACGCTGAAGCTTTCTTT.

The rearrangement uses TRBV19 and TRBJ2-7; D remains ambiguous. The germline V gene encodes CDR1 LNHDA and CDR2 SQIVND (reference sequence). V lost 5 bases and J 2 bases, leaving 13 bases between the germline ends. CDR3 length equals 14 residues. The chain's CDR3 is CASSPVRSTYEQYF. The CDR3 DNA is TGTGCCAGTAGTCCAGTAAGGTCCACCTACGAGCAGTACTTC. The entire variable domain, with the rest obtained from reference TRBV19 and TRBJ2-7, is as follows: DGGITQSPKYLFRKEGQNVTLSCEQNLNHDAMYWYRQDPGQGLRLIYYSQIVNDFQKGDIAEGYSVSREKKESFPLTVTSAQKNPTAFYLCASSPVRSTYEQYFGPGTRLTVT.

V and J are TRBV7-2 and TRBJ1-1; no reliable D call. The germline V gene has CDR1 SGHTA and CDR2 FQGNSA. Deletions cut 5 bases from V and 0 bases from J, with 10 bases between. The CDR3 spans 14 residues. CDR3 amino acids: CASSRRALNTEAFF. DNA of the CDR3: TGTGCCAGCAGCCGGAGGGCATTGAACACTGAAGCTTTCTTT.

The CDR3 region is CASSQDDQYEQYF. In nucleotides, the CDR3 is TGCGCCAGCAGCCAAGATGACCAGTACGAGCAGTACTTC. This chain connects TRBV4-1 to TRBJ2-7; D unclear. The germline gives CDR1 MGHRA, CDR2 YSYEKL. The CDR3 contains 13 residues. Between the trimmed V and J ends, which lost 0 bases and 4 bases, there was a span of 7 bases.

Here the CDR3 DNA reads TGCGCCAGCAGCCAAGGGGCATCGGGCCACCAAGAGACCCAGTACTTC. Translating gives CASSQGASGHQETQYF. The V and J genes are TRBV4-1 and TRBJ2-5; no clear D. The CDR3 covers 16 residues. Germline values: CDR1 MGHRA, CDR2 YSYEKL. Trimming removed 1 base at V and 0 bases at J, with 12 bases between.

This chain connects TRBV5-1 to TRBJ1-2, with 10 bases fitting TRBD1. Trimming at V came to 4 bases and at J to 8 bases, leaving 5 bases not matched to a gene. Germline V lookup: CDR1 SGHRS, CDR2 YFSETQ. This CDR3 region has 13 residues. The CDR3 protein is CASSGDRGDGYTF. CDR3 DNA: TGCGCCAGCAGCGGGGACAGGGGCGACGGCTACACCTTC.

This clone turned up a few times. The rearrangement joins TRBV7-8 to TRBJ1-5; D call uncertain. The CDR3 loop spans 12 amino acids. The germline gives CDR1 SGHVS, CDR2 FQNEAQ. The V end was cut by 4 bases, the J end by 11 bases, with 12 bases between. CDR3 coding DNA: TGTGCCAGCAGCTCTTCGTTTGGTACCCAGCATTTT. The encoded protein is CASSSSFGTQHF.

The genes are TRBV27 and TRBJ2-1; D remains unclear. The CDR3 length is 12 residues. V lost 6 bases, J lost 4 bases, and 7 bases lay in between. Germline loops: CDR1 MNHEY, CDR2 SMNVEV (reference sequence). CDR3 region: CASRERYNEQFF. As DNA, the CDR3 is TGTGCCAGCAGGGAAAGGTACAATGAGCAGTTCTTC.

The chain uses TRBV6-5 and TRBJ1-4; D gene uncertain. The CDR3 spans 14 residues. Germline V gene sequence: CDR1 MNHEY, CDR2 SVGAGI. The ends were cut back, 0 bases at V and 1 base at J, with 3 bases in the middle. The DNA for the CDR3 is TGTGCCAGCAGTTACTCCGGAACTAATGAAAAACTGTTTTTT. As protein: CASSYSGTNEKLFF.

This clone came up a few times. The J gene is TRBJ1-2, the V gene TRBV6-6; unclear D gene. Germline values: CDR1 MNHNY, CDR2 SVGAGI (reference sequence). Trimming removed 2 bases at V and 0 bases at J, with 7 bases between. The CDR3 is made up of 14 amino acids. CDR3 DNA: TGTGCCAGCAGTTACGGGATGTCTAACTATGGCTACACCTTC. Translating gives CASSYGMSNYGYTF.